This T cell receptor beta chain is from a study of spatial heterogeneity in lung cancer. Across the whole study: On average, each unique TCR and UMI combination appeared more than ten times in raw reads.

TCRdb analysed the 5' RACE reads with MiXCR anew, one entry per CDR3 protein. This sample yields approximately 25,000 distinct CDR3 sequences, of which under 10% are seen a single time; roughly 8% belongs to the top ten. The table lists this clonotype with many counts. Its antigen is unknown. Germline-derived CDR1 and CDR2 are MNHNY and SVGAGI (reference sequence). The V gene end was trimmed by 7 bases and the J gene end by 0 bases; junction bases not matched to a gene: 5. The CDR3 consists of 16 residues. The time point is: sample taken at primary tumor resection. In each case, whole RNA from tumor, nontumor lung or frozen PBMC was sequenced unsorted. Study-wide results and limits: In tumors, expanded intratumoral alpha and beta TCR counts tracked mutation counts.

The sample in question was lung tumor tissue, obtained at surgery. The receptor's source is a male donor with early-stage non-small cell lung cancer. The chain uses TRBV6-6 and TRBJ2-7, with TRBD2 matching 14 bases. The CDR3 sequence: CASTGLAGDTSYEQYF. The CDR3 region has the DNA TGTGCCAGCACGGGACTAGCGGGGGACACCTCCTACGAGCAGTACTTC.